This entry lists 30 T cell receptor beta chains sequenced from one sample in a study of OX40 agonist ivuxolimab in advanced cancers. Assay used: immunoSEQ multiplex PCR; TCRdb lists only in-frame clones, some missing. The sample lists about 99,000 clones; around 96% were seen once. The sequencing used CD4+ or CD8+ T cells sorted from blood, collected in a trial of the OX40 agonist ivuxolimab. The receptors come from an adult with an advanced solid tumor such as melanoma, head and neck, liver or kidney cancer.

The V gene is TRBV6-6, the J gene TRBJ1-1; the match to TRBD1 covers 7 bases. The length of the CDR3 is 14 residues. Trimming cost V 7 bases and J 7 bases; bases outside gene matches: 12. CDR1 is MNHNY and CDR2 is SVGAGI in the germline V gene (reference sequence). In DNA form, the CDR3 reads TGTGCCAGCAACAACTTACAGGGGAGTGGTGAAGCTTTCTTT. Protein sequence: CASNNLQGSGEAFF.

The chain recombines TRBV19 with TRBJ1-1, with TRBD1 as a possible D gene (5 bases). Germline V gives CDR1 LNHDA, CDR2 SQIVND (reference sequence). The ends were cut back, 11 bases at V and 4 bases at J, with 14 bases in the middle. The CDR3 is 12 residues long. The CDR3 DNA is TGTGCCGTTTGGGGGGAGGGCACTGAAGCTTTCTTT. As protein: CAVWGEGTEAFF.

The genes are TRBV6-5 and TRBJ1-5; possibly TRBD1 for D (5 bases). Between the trimmed V and J ends, which lost 0 bases and 1 base, there was a span of 7 bases. In germline, CDR1 is MNHEY, CDR2 SVGAGI. The CDR3 spans 15 residues. The CDR3 bases are TGTGCCAGCAGTTACTCTGAGGGGAGCAATCAGCCCCAGCATTTT. This translates into CASSYSEGSNQPQHF.

This clone was observed a single time. This rearrangement joins TRBV7-9 to TRBJ2-1; TRBD2 is a possible D gene (5 bases). V shed 6 bases and J shed 4 bases, with 13 bases lying between them. The CDR3 is 14 residues long. Germline V CDR1 and CDR2: SEHNR, FQNEAQ (reference sequence). The DNA of the CDR3 is TGTGCCAGCAGGGAACCTCTAGCTTACAATGAGCAGTTCTTC. This gives the protein CASREPLAYNEQFF.

The gene calls are TRBV7-9 and TRBJ2-7; D is unresolved. Between the trimmed V and J ends, which lost 6 bases and 6 bases, there was a span of 12 bases. CDR1 SEHNR and CDR2 FQNEAQ come from the germline V gene (reference sequence). This CDR3 is built from 12 residues. CDR3 nucleotide sequence: TGTGCCAGCAGTTACCCAATGGGCGAGCAGTACTTC. Protein: CASSYPMGEQYF.

V gene TRBV4-3 combines with J gene TRBJ1-5; D call uncertain. The CDR3 contains 13 residues. From germline, CDR1 is LGHNA and CDR2 YSLEER. V shed 3 bases and J shed 2 bases, with 5 bases lying between them. The CDR3 DNA sequence: TGCGCCAGCAGCCAGGTTGGCAATCAGCCCCAGCATTTT. It encodes CASSQVGNQPQHF.

This chain uses TRBV7-2 with TRBJ2-7, with 10 bases that match TRBD2. The germline V gene encodes CDR1 SGHTA and CDR2 FQGNSA. The CDR3 totals 15 residues. The junction had 7 bases not matched to a gene; V was cut back by 5 bases and J by 3 bases. CDR3 residues: CASSVSGGGFYEQYF. In DNA form, the CDR3 reads TGTGCCAGCAGCGTCAGCGGGGGGGGATTCTACGAGCAGTACTTC.

In its sample, this clone was seen once. The CDR3 sequence: CASSGRGLEDYGYTF. The CDR3 DNA reads TGTGCCAGCAGTGGCAGGGGTCTCGAAGACTATGGCTACACCTTC. V gene TRBV27 combines with J gene TRBJ1-2, with D maybe TRBD1 (6 bases). Deletions cut 5 bases from V and 3 bases from J, with 16 bases between. Germline loops: CDR1 MNHEY, CDR2 SMNVEV (reference sequence). CDR3 length equals 15 residues.

The V call is TRBV19, the J call TRBJ2-3; D is ambiguous. With 0 bases removed from V and 7 bases from J, the gap between germline ends came to 11 bases. Per germline, CDR1 LNHDA and CDR2 SQIVND (reference sequence). This CDR3 comprises 14 residues. CDR3 sequence (DNA): TGTGCCAGTAGTATAGATCTCCGCAGCAATACGCAGTATTTT. It codes for CASSIDLRSNTQYF.

The gene calls are TRBV4-3 and TRBJ2-5; TRBD1 agrees at 9 bases. The J call is doubtful: the DNA matches TRBJ2-7 better. CDR1 is LGHNA, CDR2 YSLEER, per germline. The CDR3 is made up of 14 amino acids. CDR3 in DNA: TGCGCCAGCAGCCATGGGACAGGGACCTACGAGCAGTACTTC. Its translation is CASSHGTGTYEQYF.

This clone was picked up one time. This chain joins TRBV14 and TRBJ1-1; TRBD1 might be the D (5 bases). The V gene lost 3 bases and the J gene lost 1 base, with 6 bases spanning the gap. Germline V gene lookup returns CDR1 SGHDN and CDR2 FVKESK. This CDR3 region has 13 residues. The CDR3 bases are TGTGCCAGCAGCCAGGGACCGAACACTGAAGCTTTCTTT. It is translated as CASSQGPNTEAFF.

This clone was detected once. The chain recombines TRBV27 with TRBJ1-2; D not resolved. Germline assignment: CDR1 MNHEY and CDR2 SMNVEV (reference sequence). The CDR3 is 13 residues long. V lost 2 bases and J lost 2, with 6 bases in between. The CDR3 DNA reads TGTGCCAGCAGTTTACGTGTAAACTATGGCTACACCTTC. Translated, it gives CASSLRVNYGYTF.

The chain joins TRBV7-9 to TRBJ2-2; TRBD2 matches at 9 bases. Looked up from germline, CDR1 is SEHNR and CDR2 is FQNEAQ (reference sequence). The CDR3 is 16 residues long. Trimming cost V 5 bases and J 4 bases; bases outside gene matches: 8. In nucleotides, the CDR3 is TGTGCCAGCAGCCTCACTAGCGGGTTGGGCACCGGGGAGCTGTTTTTT. It specifies CASSLTSGLGTGELFF.

V is TRBV5-6 and J is TRBJ2-1; no definite D call. The CDR3 loop spans 14 amino acids. Trimming took off 3 bases at V and 4 bases at J, with 11 bases between the two ends. CDR1 is SGHDT and CDR2 is YYEEEE in the germline V gene. The CDR3 reads CASSYSPEYNEQFF. In nucleotides, the CDR3 is TGTGCCAGCAGCTATTCCCCGGAATACAATGAGCAGTTCTTC.

The V gene is TRBV29-1, the J gene TRBJ2-1; D is uncertain. Germline V lookup: CDR1 SQVTM, CDR2 ANQGSEA. The V and J ends lost 3 bases and 7 bases respectively, with 10 bases between them. CDR3 size: 12 residues. CDR3 residues: CSVEYLGNEQFF. DNA of the CDR3: TGCAGCGTTGAGTACTTAGGAAATGAGCAGTTCTTC.

V and J are TRBV7-8 and TRBJ2-7; no definite D call. The CDR3 is 14 amino acids. V was trimmed by 2 bases and J by 0 bases, leaving 8 bases between them. CDR1 and CDR2 from the germline V gene are SGHVS and FQNEAQ. The chain's CDR3 is CASSLSGSSYEQYF. The CDR3 coding sequence is TGTGCCAGCAGCTTAAGTGGGTCCTCCTACGAGCAGTACTTC. The full variable domain, its missing parts supplied by reference TRBV7-8 and TRBJ2-7, is GAGVSQSPRYKVAKRGQDVALRCDPISGHVSLFWYQQALGQGPEFLTYFQNEAQLDKSGLPSDRFFAERPEGSVSTLKIQRTQQEDSAVYLCASSLSGSSYEQYFGPGTRLTVT.

This sequence joins TRBV27 and TRBJ2-7, with 8 nucleotides matching TRBD2. Looked up from germline, CDR1 is MNHEY and CDR2 is SMNVEV (reference sequence). The CDR3 is made up of 15 amino acids. With 6 bases clipped from V and 5 bases from J, the junction kept 12 bases outside the gene matches. CDR3 protein: CASSRRGGRGDEQYF. The CDR3 region has the DNA TGTGCCAGCAGCCGTCGCGGGGGGCGCGGGGACGAGCAGTACTTC.

V gene TRBV6-5 combines with J gene TRBJ2-1, with a possible D match to TRBD2 (8 bases). The V and J ends lost 7 bases and 7 bases respectively, with 20 bases between them. This CDR3 has 15 amino acids. Germline CDR1 and CDR2: MNHEY and SVGAGI. The CDR3 nucleotides read TGTGCCAGCAACCCCGGGACTAGGGGGCTTAATGAGCAGTTCTTC. Translation: CASNPGTRGLNEQFF.

V gene TRBV27 combines with J gene TRBJ2-3; 12 nucleotides agree with TRBD2. Germline loops: CDR1 MNHEY, CDR2 SMNVEV (reference sequence). J gave up 11 bases and V 8 bases, and 11 bases lay outside the gene matches. There are 14 residues in the CDR3. In DNA form, the CDR3 reads TGTGCCAGCGGTACTAGCGGGAGGCTCCACGAGCAGTATTTT. This codes for CASGTSGRLHEQYF.

About this clone itself: The sample has other DNA sequences that encode this CDR3 too. V is TRBV18 and J is TRBJ1-1; D gene unclear. The germline V and J ends were trimmed by 0 bases and 5 bases, with 7 bases remaining between them. Looked up from germline, CDR1 is KGHSH and CDR2 is LQKENI. The CDR3 has 13 residues. CDR3 loop: CASSPPSGTEAFF. In DNA, the CDR3 is TGTGCCAGCTCACCACCGAGTGGAACTGAAGCTTTCTTT.

The chain joins TRBV5-6 to TRBJ1-2; D remains ambiguous. V dropped 1 base and J dropped 1 base, with 5 bases sitting between them. This CDR3 has 13 amino acids. Germline CDR1 reads SGHDT; CDR2 reads YYEEEE. The CDR3 bases are TGTGCCAGCAGCTTGAACAGTAACTATGGCTACACCTTC. Translating it yields CASSLNSNYGYTF.

V usage is TRBV2 and J usage is TRBJ2-5, with TRBD2 matching over 14 bases. CDR1 and CDR2 (germline): SNHLY, FYNNEI. After removal of 11 bases from V and 7 bases from J, the junction contained 9 bases not matched to a gene. The CDR3 consists of 14 residues. Here the CDR3 reads CAHGTSGSGGTQYF. The CDR3, as DNA: TGTGCCCACGGGACTAGCGGGAGTGGGGGGACCCAGTACTTC.

This sequence joins TRBV28 and TRBJ2-5; D possibly corresponds to TRBD2 (5 bases). The CDR3 consists of 15 residues. Germline-derived CDR1 and CDR2 are MDHEN and SYDVKM. V lost 5 bases and J 4 bases, leaving 17 bases between the germline ends. The chain's CDR3 is CASSGMDSSGETQYF. The CDR3 DNA sequence: TGTGCCAGCAGTGGCATGGACTCGAGTGGAGAGACCCAGTACTTC.

The V call is TRBV15, the J call TRBJ2-7; D possibly corresponds to TRBD1 (5 bases). V was shortened by 2 bases and J by 0 bases, with 8 bases between the two germline ends. The CDR3 spans 14 residues. The germline V gene has CDR1 LNHNV and CDR2 YYDKDF (reference sequence). The CDR3 DNA is TGTGCCACCAGCAGACAGGGAAGCTCCTACGAGCAGTACTTC. Its translation: CATSRQGSSYEQYF.

The chain joins TRBV7-9 to TRBJ1-1, with D perhaps TRBD1 (5 bases). Germline V lookup: CDR1 SEHNR, CDR2 FQNEAQ (reference sequence). Trimming took off 5 bases at V and 8 bases at J, with 15 bases between the two ends. The CDR3 loop spans 13 amino acids. This CDR3 is CASSPRVGQEAFF. In DNA form, the CDR3 reads TGTGCCAGCAGCCCGCGGGTGGGGCAGGAAGCTTTCTTT. The full variable domain, its missing parts supplied by reference TRBV7-9 and TRBJ1-1, is DTGVSQNPRHKITKRGQNVTFRCDPISEHNRLYWYRQTLGQGPEFLTYFQNEAQLEKSRLLSDRFSAERPKGSFSTLEIQRTEQGDSAMYLCASSPRVGQEAFFGQGTRLTVV.

The V call is TRBV5-5, the J call TRBJ2-1; 7 bases align to TRBD1. V shed 3 bases and J 4 bases; nucleotides not matched to a gene: 10. Germline values: CDR1 SGHKS, CDR2 YYEKEE (reference sequence). The CDR3 contains 16 residues. The CDR3 sequence: CASSSGTGAQYNEQFF. The CDR3 coding sequence is TGTGCCAGCAGCTCGGGCACAGGGGCCCAGTACAATGAGCAGTTCTTC.

The rearrangement links TRBV28 to TRBJ2-1; no clear D gene. V was shortened by 6 bases and J by 2 bases, with 11 bases between the two germline ends. The CDR3 length is 14 residues. The germline gives CDR1 MDHEN, CDR2 SYDVKM. In DNA, the CDR3 is TGTGCCAGCAGCACCTATCGGACCTACAATGAGCAGTTCTTC. Translated, it gives CASSTYRTYNEQFF.

The chain recombines TRBV2 with TRBJ2-7; D is ambiguous. V lost 6 bases and J 2 bases, leaving 11 bases between the germline ends. Per the germline V gene, CDR1 is SNHLY and CDR2 is FYNNEI. There are 13 residues in the CDR3. The CDR3 loop is CASSDGRTYEQYF. CDR3 in DNA: TGTGCCAGCAGCGATGGTCGCACCTACGAGCAGTACTTC.

The V and J genes are TRBV19 and TRBJ2-1; 8 bases fit TRBD2. The CDR3 is 15 residues long. Germline V gene data show CDR1 as LNHDA and CDR2 as SQIVND (reference sequence). V lost 6 bases, J lost 6 bases, and 10 bases stayed unmatched. CDR3 sequence (DNA): TGTGCCAGTAGCACTAGCGGAACTAATGGCAATGAGCAGTTCTTC. Its translation: CASSTSGTNGNEQFF.

The chain is built from TRBV6-5 and TRBJ1-2; D remains unclear. CDR1 is MNHEY, CDR2 SVGAGI, per germline. Deletions cut 6 bases from V and 6 bases from J, with 14 bases between. The CDR3 is 13 amino acids. The CDR3 protein is CASSSHRSDGYTF. In DNA form, the CDR3 reads TGTGCCAGCAGCAGTCATCGATCAGATGGCTACACCTTC.